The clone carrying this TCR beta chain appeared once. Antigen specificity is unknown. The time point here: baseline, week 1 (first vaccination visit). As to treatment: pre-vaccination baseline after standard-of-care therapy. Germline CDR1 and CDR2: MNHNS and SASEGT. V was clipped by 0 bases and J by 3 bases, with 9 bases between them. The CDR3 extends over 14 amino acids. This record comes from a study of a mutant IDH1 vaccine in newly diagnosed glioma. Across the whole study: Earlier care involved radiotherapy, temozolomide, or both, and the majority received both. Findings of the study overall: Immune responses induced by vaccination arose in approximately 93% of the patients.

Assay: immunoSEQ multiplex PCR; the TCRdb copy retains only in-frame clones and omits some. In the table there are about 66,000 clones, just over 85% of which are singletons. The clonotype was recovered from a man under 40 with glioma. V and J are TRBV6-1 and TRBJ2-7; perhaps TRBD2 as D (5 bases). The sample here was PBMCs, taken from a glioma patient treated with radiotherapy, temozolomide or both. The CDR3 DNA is TGTGCCAGCAGTGAAGCGGTCCGGGGCTACGAGCAGTACTTC. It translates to CASSEAVRGYEQYF.